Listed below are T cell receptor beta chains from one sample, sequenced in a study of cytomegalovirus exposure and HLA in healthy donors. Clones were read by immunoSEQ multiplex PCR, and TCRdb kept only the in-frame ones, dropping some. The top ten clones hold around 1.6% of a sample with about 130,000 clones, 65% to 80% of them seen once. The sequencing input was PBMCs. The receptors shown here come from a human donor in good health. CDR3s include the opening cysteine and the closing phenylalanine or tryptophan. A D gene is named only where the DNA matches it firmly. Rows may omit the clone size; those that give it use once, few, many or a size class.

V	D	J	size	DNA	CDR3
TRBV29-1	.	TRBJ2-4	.	TGCAGCGTTGGGGCCGGTAGCATTCAGTACTTC	CSVGAGSIQYF
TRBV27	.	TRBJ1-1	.	TGTGCCAGCAGTTTACAGGGGCTGGTGAACACTGAAGCTTTCTTT	CASSLQGLVNTEAFF
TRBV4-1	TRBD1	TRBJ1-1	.	TGCGCCAGCAGCCAAGTAGGGGGCCTGAACACCGAAGCTTTCTTT	CASSQVGGLNTEAFF
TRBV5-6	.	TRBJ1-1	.	TGTGCCAGCTTGCGGGGGGGGAACACTGAAGCTTTCTTT	CASLRGGNTEAFF
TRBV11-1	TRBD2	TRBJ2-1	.	TGTGCCAGCAGCACAAGCGGGACTAGCGGTTCCATCTCCTACAATGAGCAGTTCTTC	CASSTSGTSGSISYNEQFF
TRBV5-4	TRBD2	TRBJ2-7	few	TGTGCCAGCAGCTTGGGGACTAGCGGCCAAGGGGTGCAGTACTTC	CASSLGTSGQGVQYF
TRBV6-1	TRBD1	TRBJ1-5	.	TGTGCCAGCTTGAGGACAGGGAGCAATCAGCCCCAGCATTTT	CASLRTGSNQPQHF
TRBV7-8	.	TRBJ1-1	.	TGTGCCAGCAGCTTACAGGGGCTGAACACTGAAGCTTTCTTT	CASSLQGLNTEAFF
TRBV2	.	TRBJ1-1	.	TGTGCCAGCAGTCCCGGGGGGGCCACTGAAGCTTTCTTT	CASSPGGATEAFF
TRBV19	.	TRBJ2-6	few	TGTGCCAGTAGATTATTTCCCGGGCAAAGGGGAAACTCTGGGGCCAACGTCCTGACTTTC	CASRLFPGQRGNSGANVLTF
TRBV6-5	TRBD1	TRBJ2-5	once	TGTGCCAGCCGGACAGGGGCAGAGACCCAGTACTTC	CASRTGAETQYF
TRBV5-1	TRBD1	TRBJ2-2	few	TGCGCCAGCAGCTTGGAGTACAGGGGGCCCAACACCGGGGAGCTGTTTTTT	CASSLEYRGPNTGELFF
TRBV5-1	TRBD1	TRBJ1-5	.	TGCGCCAGCAGCCTCTCGACAGGGAATGATCAGCCCCAGCATTTT	CASSLSTGNDQPQHF
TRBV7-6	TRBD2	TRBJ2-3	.	TGTGCCAGCAGCCCCCCAGTGACTAGCGGCACAGATACGCAGTATTTT	CASSPPVTSGTDTQYF
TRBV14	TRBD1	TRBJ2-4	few	TGTGCCAGCAGCCAGGACAGGGCCAAAAACATTCAGTACTTC	CASSQDRAKNIQYF
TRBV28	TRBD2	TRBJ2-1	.	TGTGCCAGCAAACTAGCGACAGCCCAGCTCCACAATGAGCAGTTCTTC	CASKLATAQLHNEQFF
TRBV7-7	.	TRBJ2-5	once	TGTGCTAGCAGCTTGGGGGCAGATGGAGAGACCCAGTACTTC	CASSLGADGETQYF
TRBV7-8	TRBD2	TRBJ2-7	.	TGTGCCAGCAGCTTACTGACTAGCGGGAGTTCTGGCGAGCAGTACTTC	CASSLLTSGSSGEQYF
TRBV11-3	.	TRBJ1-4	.	TGTGCCAGCAGCTTAGATGGTCCCGCAGACATAGGCGAAAAACTGTTTTTT	CASSLDGPADIGEKLFF
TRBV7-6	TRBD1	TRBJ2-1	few	TGTGCCAGCAGCCCCCGGACAGGGGGTGGCCATGAGCAGTTCTTC	CASSPRTGGGHEQFF
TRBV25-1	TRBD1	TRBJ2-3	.	TGTGCCAGCAGTGAATGGACAGGGGAGGCCACTGCAGATACGCAGTATTTT	CASSEWTGEATADTQYF
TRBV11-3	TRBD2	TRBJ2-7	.	TGTGCCAGCAGCTTAGCGGGGGGGAGGTCCTACGAGCAGTACTTC	CASSLAGGRSYEQYF
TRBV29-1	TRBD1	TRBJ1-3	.	TGCAGCGTCGGGACAGGGAACTCTGGAAACACCATATATTTT	CSVGTGNSGNTIYF
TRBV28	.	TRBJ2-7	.	TGTGCCAGCAGTCTAACCGTCTACGAGCAGTACTTC	CASSLTVYEQYF
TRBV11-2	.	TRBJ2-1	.	TGTGCCAGCAGCCCCCCCGCAGGGGATGAGCAGTTCTTC	CASSPPAGDEQFF
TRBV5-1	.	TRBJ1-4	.	TGCGCCAGCAGCTCCGGGGGGGCGACTAATGAAAAACTGTTTTTT	CASSSGGATNEKLFF
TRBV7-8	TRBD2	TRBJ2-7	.	TGTGCCAGCATGCCTAGCGGGAGGGGCCGTCACTACGAGCAGTACTTC	CASMPSGRGRHYEQYF
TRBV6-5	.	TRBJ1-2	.	TGTGCCAGCTCCCGGGGACACAACTATGGCTACACCTTC	CASSRGHNYGYTF
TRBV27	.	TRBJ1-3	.	TGTGCCAGCAGGGACAGTGGGTCAAGAAACACCATATATTTT	CASRDSGSRNTIYF
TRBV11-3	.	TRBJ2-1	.	TGTGCCAGCAGCCTTGGGGCCAGGGGTAATGAGCAGTTCTTC	CASSLGARGNEQFF
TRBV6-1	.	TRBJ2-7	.	TGTGCCAGCAGGACTGGGCAGGGGCTCTACGAGCAGTACTTC	CASRTGQGLYEQYF
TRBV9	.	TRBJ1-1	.	TGTGCCAGCAGCGAGGGACACTCGAACACTGAAGCTTTCTTT	CASSEGHSNTEAFF
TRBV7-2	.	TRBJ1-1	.	TGTGCCAGCAGCCGCGGGGGAGTAGGGACTGAAGCTTTCTTT	CASSRGGVGTEAFF
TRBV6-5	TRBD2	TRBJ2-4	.	TGTGCCAGCAGCTCCCGGGGGGGGGCGGACATTCAGTACTTC	CASSSRGGADIQYF
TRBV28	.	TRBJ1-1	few	TGTGCCAGCAGTTTATTGTCCACAGCACCAGAAGCTTTCTTT	CASSLLSTAPEAFF
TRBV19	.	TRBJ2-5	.	TGTGCCAGTAGTATAGTGGGGACTGAGACCCAGTACTTC	CASSIVGTETQYF
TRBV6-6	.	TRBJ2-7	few	TGTGCCAGCAGTCTTTCCGGGTCCTACGAGCAGTACTTC	CASSLSGSYEQYF
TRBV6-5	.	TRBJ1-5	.	TGTGCCAGCAGTCCGCAGGGTCTATACAATCAGCCCCAGCATTTT	CASSPQGLYNQPQHF
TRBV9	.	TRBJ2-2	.	TGTGCCAGCAGCGTAGGCGGTAGCGTAAACACCGGGGAGCTGTTTTTT	CASSVGGSVNTGELFF
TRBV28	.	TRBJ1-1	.	TGTGCCAGCAGTTTACAGGGGCGGAACACTGAAGCTTTCTTT	CASSLQGRNTEAFF
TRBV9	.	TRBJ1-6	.	TGTGCCAGTACCCCGTCAACGCAGGTTAATTCACCCCTCCACTTT	CASTPSTQVNSPLHF
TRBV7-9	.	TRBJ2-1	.	TGTGCCAGCAGCCAGGGGGAGCAGTTCTTC	CASSQGEQFF
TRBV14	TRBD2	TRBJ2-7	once	TGTGCCAGCAGCCGAGTGGCTAGCGGACCCTACGAGCAGTACTTC	CASSRVASGPYEQYF
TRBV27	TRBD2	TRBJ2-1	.	TGTGCCAGCAATTGGGCCCTAGCGGGAATTCGCAATGAGCAGTTCTTC	CASNWALAGIRNEQFF
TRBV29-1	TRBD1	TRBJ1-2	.	TGCAGCCCCAGGGGGCGAGACTATGGCTACACCTTC	CSPRGRDYGYTF
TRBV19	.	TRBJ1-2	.	TGTGCCAGTAGCCCTCCTATTCTTCGGTATGGCTACACCTTC	CASSPPILRYGYTF
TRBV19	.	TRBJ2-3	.	TGTGGATGGAGGAGGGTTGATACGCAGTATTTT	CGWRRVDTQYF
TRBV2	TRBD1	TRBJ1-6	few	TGTGCCAGCACGGGACAGGGTAATTCACCCCTCCACTTT	CASTGQGNSPLHF
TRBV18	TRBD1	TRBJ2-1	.	TGTGCCAGCTCACCGGGACAGACAAACAATGAGCAGTTCTTC	CASSPGQTNNEQFF
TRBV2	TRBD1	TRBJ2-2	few	TGTGCCAGCAGTGTCGTCAGGGGGACCGGGGAGCTGTTTTTT	CASSVVRGTGELFF